Reported below is one T cell receptor (beta chain). The sample comes from a study of blood T cell repertoires in COVID-19. For the study at large: Whether acute or convalescent, the COVID-19 samples came from the United States, Italy and Spain. In each case, the material was cDNA or gDNA derived from T cells, B-cell-depleted T cells, or PBMCs.

The CDR3 loop spans 14 amino acids. The V and J ends lost 5 bases and 9 bases respectively, with 17 bases between them. CDR1 and CDR2 from the germline V gene are LNHDA and SQIVND (reference sequence). In the study's own analysis: Reference gene primers were amplified, and this amplification served to estimate nucleated cell counts. The table came from immunoSEQ multiplex PCR; TCRdb's copy has only in-frame clones and leaves some out. The D gene and trimming were derived from the DNA, and the V and J assignments and clone size from that table. The table has 60,000 to 85,000 clones, just under 85% seen once.

Sample: peripheral blood. The clonotype comes from a man aged 65-85 years with acute or convalescent COVID-19. The V call is TRBV19, the J call TRBJ1-5; tentative D call: TRBD1 (6 bases). The CDR3 loop is CASSVGTPGRPQHF. The CDR3 DNA reads as TGTGCCAGTAGTGTCGGGACACCCGGTCGGCCCCAGCATTTT.